The next 32 T cell receptor beta chains were all read from a single sample in a study of cytomegalovirus exposure and HLA in healthy donors. PCR used 60 Vbeta primers and 13 Jbeta primers. Some clones are missing from TCRdb's copy, which holds only in-frame ones; the method was immunoSEQ multiplex PCR. This sample carries 150,000 or so clones, around 73% of them seen once, and the ten largest clones take under 2%. Sequencing input: PBMCs. The source is a woman between 18 and 29 years old in good health and CMV-seronegative.

The V call is TRBV4-1, the J call TRBJ1-2; 9 positions agree with TRBD1. Germline lookup yields CDR1 MGHRA and CDR2 YSYEKL. V gave up 4 bases and J gave up 2 bases; unmatched junction bases: 8. The CDR3 runs 16 residues. The CDR3, as DNA: TGCGCCAGCAGCCCGACAAACAGGGGGCTAAACTATGGCTACACCTTC. This encodes CASSPTNRGLNYGYTF.

The chain is built from TRBV7-2 and TRBJ1-1, with no clear D. Germline V CDR1 and CDR2: SGHTA, FQGNSA. The CDR3 length is 14 residues. Trimming left V 1 base short and J 0 bases short, with 6 bases between. DNA for the CDR3: TGTGCCAGCAGCTTAGGACTTCTGAACACTGAAGCTTTCTTT. Protein sequence: CASSLGLLNTEAFF.

The V call is TRBV2, the J call TRBJ2-7; TRBD2 aligns across 14 bases. Germline loops: CDR1 SNHLY, CDR2 FYNNEI. This CDR3 spans 19 amino acids. J lost 1 base, V lost 5 bases, and 13 bases had no gene match. DNA of the CDR3: TGTGCCAGCAGTCAGATGCTGCCGGGACTAGCGGGAGCGTCCTACGAGCAGTACGTC. Translating gives CASSQMLPGLAGASYEQYV.

In DNA, the CDR3 is TGTGCCAGCAGCCCCGCCCTAACCTACAATGAGCAGTTCTTC. Translating gives CASSPALTYNEQFF. The rearrangement uses TRBV7-9 and TRBJ2-1; D not resolved. Trimming took off 5 bases at V and 2 bases at J, with 10 bases between the two ends. Germline lookup yields CDR1 SEHNR and CDR2 FQNEAQ (reference sequence). The CDR3 loop spans 14 amino acids.

V is TRBV5-6 and J is TRBJ2-1; 9 nucleotides line up with TRBD2. Germline V lookup: CDR1 SGHDT, CDR2 YYEEEE. V lost 2 bases, J lost 9 bases, and 12 bases stayed unmatched. The CDR3 runs to 16 residues. CDR3 sequence: CASSFGGGAFPTEQFF. Here the CDR3 DNA reads TGTGCCAGCAGCTTCGGCGGGGGGGCCTTTCCGACTGAGCAGTTCTTC.

V is TRBV15 and J is TRBJ2-5; the match to TRBD1 covers 7 bases. This CDR3 is 14 amino acids long. The V gene end was trimmed by 1 base and the J gene end by 2 bases; junction bases not matched to a gene: 1. CDR1 and CDR2 from the germline V gene are LNHNV and YYDKDF (reference sequence). The CDR3 DNA is TGTGCCACCAGCAGAGTGGGACAGCAAGAGACCCAGTACTTC. It specifies CATSRVGQQETQYF.

The chain links TRBV10-2 to TRBJ2-7; no reliable D call. Trimming stripped 2 bases from V and 0 bases from J, with 11 bases between. The CDR3 covers 15 residues. CDR1 is WSHSY and CDR2 is SAAADI in the germline V gene. CDR3 in DNA: TGCGCCAGCAGTGAGAACGGTTGGAGCTCCTACGAGCAGTACGTC. Translated, it gives CASSENGWSSYEQYV.

This clone was recorded once. V is TRBV5-5 and J is TRBJ1-1; weak D call: TRBD1 (5 bases). Germline-derived CDR1 and CDR2 are SGHKS and YYEKEE (reference sequence). This CDR3 is 16 amino acids long. Between the trimmed V and J ends, which lost 0 bases and 2 bases, there was a span of 14 bases. Here the CDR3 reads CASSLEGASLNTEAFF. The CDR3 coding sequence is TGTGCCAGCAGCTTGGAAGGGGCGTCCCTTAACACTGAAGCTTTCTTT.

The rearrangement links TRBV28 to TRBJ1-5, with TRBD1 matching over 8 bases. Germline V gene data show CDR1 as MDHEN and CDR2 as SYDVKM. Losses at the gene ends were 8 bases for V and 6 bases for J; bases not matched to a gene: 12. The CDR3 sequence is 15 residues long. The CDR3 region has the DNA TGTGCCAGCTGGACAGGGTACGGTCCGGGTCAGCCCCAGCATTTT. Its translation is CASWTGYGPGQPQHF.

V and J are TRBV7-8 and TRBJ2-1; the match to TRBD2 covers 9 bases. V gave up 4 bases and J gave up 7 bases; unmatched junction bases: 8. Germline V gene lookup returns CDR1 SGHVS and CDR2 FQNEAQ. The CDR3 loop spans 15 amino acids. The CDR3 DNA follows: TGTGCCAGCAGCTCCCGAGATAGCGGGAGTAATGAGCAGTTCTTC. It yields the protein CASSSRDSGSNEQFF. Filled out from reference TRBV7-8 and TRBJ2-1, the complete variable domain reads GAGVSQSPRYKVAKRGQDVALRCDPISGHVSLFWYQQALGQGPEFLTYFQNEAQLDKSGLPSDRFFAERPEGSVSTLKIQRTQQEDSAVYLCASSSRDSGSNEQFFGPGTRLTVL.

This clone was counted between two and nine times. The chain recombines TRBV6-6 with TRBJ1-6; D remains unclear. Germline CDR1 and CDR2: MNHNY and SVGAGI (reference sequence). CDR3 length: 14 amino acids. V lost 2 bases, J lost 5 bases, and 7 bases lay in between. The CDR3 spells CASSYGRDNSPLHF. Written as DNA, the CDR3 is TGTGCCAGCAGTTACGGTCGGGATAATTCACCCCTCCACTTT.

The CDR3 is CASSPGGGGEQYV. Here the CDR3 DNA reads TGTGCCAGCAGCCCGGGAGGGGGCGGCGAGCAGTACGTC. The V and J genes are TRBV6-5 and TRBJ2-7; perhaps TRBD2 as D (8 bases). Germline assignment: CDR1 MNHEY and CDR2 SVGAGI. The length of the CDR3 is 13 residues. V lost 6 bases and J 6 bases, leaving 15 bases between the germline ends.

For the CDR3, the DNA is TGCGCCAGCAGCTTAGGAGTAGGCTTCTCCTACAATGAGCAGTTCTTC. Its translation: CASSLGVGFSYNEQFF. V is TRBV5-1 and J is TRBJ2-1; D unclear. This CDR3 has 16 residues. Trimming stripped 2 bases from V and 0 bases from J, with 12 bases between. Per germline, CDR1 SGHRS and CDR2 YFSETQ.

This sequence joins TRBV7-9 and TRBJ2-1; D is perhaps TRBD2 (6 bases). Germline V gene lookup returns CDR1 SEHNR and CDR2 FQNEAQ (reference sequence). CDR3 length: 15 amino acids. V was clipped by 5 bases and J by 4 bases, with 15 bases between them. This CDR3 reads CASSHPRGSYNEQFF. CDR3 sequence (DNA): TGTGCCAGCAGCCATCCGCGGGGCAGTTACAATGAGCAGTTCTTC.

The V call is TRBV6-5, the J call TRBJ2-5; no clear D. Trimming left V 0 bases short and J 3 bases short, with 8 bases between. The CDR3 runs 14 residues. Germline CDR1 is MNHEY and CDR2 is SVGAGI. CDR3 sequence reads: CASSYSGLEETQYF. For the CDR3, the DNA is TGTGCCAGCAGTTACTCGGGCCTCGAAGAGACCCAGTACTTC.

The DNA for the CDR3 is TGTGCCAGCAGTCCAGGGGGTTCAGGGAGGTCGAATGAAAAACTGTTTTTT. Residues: CASSPGGSGRSNEKLFF. The chain links TRBV28 to TRBJ1-4; 7 bases are shared with TRBD1. There are 17 residues in the CDR3. Per the germline V gene, CDR1 is MDHEN and CDR2 is SYDVKM. The V and J ends lost 5 bases and 5 bases, in that order; junction bases with no gene match: 14. Full variable domain (missing parts from reference TRBV28 and TRBJ1-4): DVKVTQSSRYLVKRTGEKVFLECVQDMDHENMFWYRQDPGLGLRLIYFSYDVKMKEKGDIPEGYSVSREKKERFSLILESASTNQTSMYLCASSPGGSGRSNEKLFFGSGTQLSVL.

The chain couples TRBV7-6 to TRBJ2-7; 7 nucleotides align to TRBD1. The CDR3 runs to 13 residues. Germline loops: CDR1 SGHVS, CDR2 FNYEAQ. V trimming: 6 bases; J trimming: 6 bases; junction bases outside the gene matches: 8. Here the CDR3 reads CASSKQGNSEQYF. The CDR3 coding sequence is TGTGCCAGCAGTAAACAGGGGAACAGCGAGCAGTACTTC.

Comment on this clone: The sample has other DNA sequences that encode this CDR3 too. The V and J genes are TRBV18 and TRBJ2-1; 11 bases line up with TRBD2. The CDR3 has 15 residues. Germline V gives CDR1 KGHSH, CDR2 LQKENI. Trimming at V came to 3 bases and at J to 7 bases, leaving 5 bases not matched to a gene. The CDR3 is CASSPGSGRVNEQFF. CDR3 nucleotide sequence: TGTGCCAGCTCACCGGGTAGCGGGAGGGTGAATGAGCAGTTCTTC.

The chain recombines TRBV2 with TRBJ2-6; 7 nucleotides match TRBD1. Germline CDR1 is SNHLY and CDR2 is FYNNEI. This CDR3 comprises 16 residues. V lost 10 bases to trimming and J lost 1 base; unmatched junction nucleotides: 10. CDR3 bases: TGTGCCACCTGGGAAGGCAGGGGGTCTGGGGCCAACGTCCTGACTTTC. Protein: CATWEGRGSGANVLTF.

The rearrangement uses TRBV2 and TRBJ1-3; 7 nucleotides match TRBD1. Germline V gives CDR1 SNHLY, CDR2 FYNNEI. The trim removed 6 bases at V and 2 bases at J, leaving 7 bases unmatched. The CDR3 totals 15 residues. The CDR3 spells CASRFRGNPGNTIYF. The CDR3 nucleotides are TGTGCCAGCAGGTTCAGGGGGAACCCTGGAAACACCATATATTTT.

This chain uses TRBV14 with TRBJ2-2; D is unclear. Trimming pared 1 base from V and 9 bases from J, leaving 9 bases between. CDR1 and CDR2 (germline): SGHDN, FVKESK. This CDR3 has 13 amino acids. CDR3 sequence reads: CASSQADLRELFF. The CDR3 DNA reads TGTGCCAGCAGCCAAGCCGACTTGAGGGAGCTGTTTTTT.

The gene calls are TRBV28 and TRBJ2-1; TRBD1 matches at 7 bases. The CDR3 runs 16 residues. The germline V gene has CDR1 MDHEN and CDR2 SYDVKM. V shed 2 bases and J 3 bases; nucleotides not matched to a gene: 7. As DNA, the CDR3 is TGTGCCAGCAGTTTACTCCCGGGACAGCTCTACAATGAGCAGTTCTTC. Amino acids: CASSLLPGQLYNEQFF.

CDR3 sequence: CASSLRGTGVNSPLHF. The DNA of the CDR3 is TGTGCCAGCAGCTTACGTGGCACAGGGGTCAATTCACCCCTCCACTTT. The J gene is TRBJ1-6, the V gene TRBV7-8; TRBD1 agrees at 7 bases. The V gene's germline CDR1 is SGHVS and CDR2 FQNEAQ. The CDR3 extends over 16 amino acids. The trim removed 2 bases at V and 7 bases at J, leaving 8 bases unmatched.

This clone occurred a few times. The rearrangement uses TRBV5-1 and TRBJ2-3; 8 bases are a match to TRBD2. This CDR3 is built from 16 residues. Germline CDR1 is SGHRS and CDR2 is YFSETQ. Losses at the gene ends were 0 bases for V and 2 bases for J; bases not matched to a gene: 5. CDR3 sequence (DNA): TGCGCCAGCAGCTTGGTGGTAGCGGGGCTCACAGATACGCAGTATTTT. As protein: CASSLVVAGLTDTQYF.

The rearrangement uses TRBV5-1 and TRBJ2-7; 7 nucleotides line up with TRBD1. V was pared by 4 bases and J by 5 bases, with 3 bases of the junction left unmatched. CDR1 SGHRS and CDR2 YFSETQ come from the germline V gene. The CDR3 covers 12 residues. CDR3 nucleotide sequence: TGCGCCAGCAGCCTCCAGGGGGACGAGCAGTACGTC. Translating it yields CASSLQGDEQYV.

This chain connects TRBV19 to TRBJ1-4; D might be TRBD1 (5 bases). Trimming pared 2 bases from V and 7 bases from J, leaving 14 bases between. CDR1 is LNHDA and CDR2 is SQIVND in the germline V gene (reference sequence). This CDR3 comprises 15 residues. CDR3 loop: CASSITSRVREKLFF. DNA of the CDR3: TGTGCCAGTAGTATAACATCCAGGGTGCGTGAAAAACTGTTTTTT.

J is TRBJ1-1 and V is TRBV19; 7 nucleotides match TRBD1. The length of the CDR3 is 14 residues. CDR1 is LNHDA and CDR2 is SQIVND in the germline V gene (reference sequence). V shed 6 bases, J shed 0 bases, and the junction held 4 bases outside the gene matches. This CDR3 is CASRGQIMNTEAFF. The CDR3 DNA reads as TGTGCCAGTAGGGGACAGATCATGAACACTGAAGCTTTCTTT.

This chain joins TRBV7-4 and TRBJ2-1, with 9 bases lining up with TRBD2. J gave up 4 bases and V 2 bases, and 12 bases lay outside the gene matches. The CDR3 is 18 residues long. The V gene's germline CDR1 is SGHVT and CDR2 SQSDAQ. CDR3 in DNA: TGTGCCAGCAGCTTAAAACCCCCTTGCGGGGGGGGTTACAATGAGCAGTTCTTC. This translates into CASSLKPPCGGGYNEQFF.

This clone came up a few times. The chain is built from TRBV6-5 and TRBJ2-1; D might be TRBD2 (6 bases). The CDR3 totals 16 residues. Germline V gene sequence: CDR1 MNHEY, CDR2 SVGAGI. Trimming removed 2 bases at V and 0 bases at J, with 11 bases between. CDR3 sequence: CASSYLSGSSYNEQFF. The CDR3 region has the DNA TGTGCCAGCAGTTACCTTAGCGGCAGCTCCTACAATGAGCAGTTCTTC.

The rearrangement uses TRBV7-6 and TRBJ1-1, with TRBD1 as a possible D gene (6 bases). This CDR3 comprises 15 residues. Trimming took off 1 base at V and 5 bases at J, with 14 bases between the two ends. The germline CDR1 and CDR2 sequences are SGHVS and FNYEAQ. CDR3 amino acids: CASSLVRGAGTEAFF. In DNA form, the CDR3 reads TGTGCCAGCAGCTTAGTTCGGGGGGCGGGGACTGAAGCTTTCTTT.

The chain uses TRBV9 and TRBJ1-1, with D unclear. V was shortened by 3 bases and J by 0 bases, with 12 bases between the two germline ends. The CDR3 consists of 15 residues. Germline CDR1 reads SGDLS; CDR2 reads YYNGEE. CDR3 DNA: TGTGCCAGCAGCGCAGGAGGAACCATGAACACTGAAGCTTTCTTT. It yields the protein CASSAGGTMNTEAFF. Based on the CDR3 plus reference TRBV9 and TRBJ1-1, the full variable domain is DSGVTQTPKHLITATGQRVTLRCSPRSGDLSVYWYQQSLDQGLQFLIQYYNGEERAKGNILERFSAQQFPDLHSELNLSSLELGDSALYFCASSAGGTMNTEAFFGQGTRLTVV.

The chain combines TRBV7-9 with TRBJ2-3, with TRBD1 identical over 11 bases. In germline, CDR1 is SEHNR, CDR2 FQNEAQ (reference sequence). The CDR3 extends over 17 amino acids. The ends lost 2 bases at V and 3 bases at J; junction bases unmatched: 7. The CDR3 loop is CASSLRVGQGATDTQYF. In DNA form, the CDR3 reads TGTGCCAGCAGCTTACGGGTAGGACAGGGGGCAACAGATACGCAGTATTTT.